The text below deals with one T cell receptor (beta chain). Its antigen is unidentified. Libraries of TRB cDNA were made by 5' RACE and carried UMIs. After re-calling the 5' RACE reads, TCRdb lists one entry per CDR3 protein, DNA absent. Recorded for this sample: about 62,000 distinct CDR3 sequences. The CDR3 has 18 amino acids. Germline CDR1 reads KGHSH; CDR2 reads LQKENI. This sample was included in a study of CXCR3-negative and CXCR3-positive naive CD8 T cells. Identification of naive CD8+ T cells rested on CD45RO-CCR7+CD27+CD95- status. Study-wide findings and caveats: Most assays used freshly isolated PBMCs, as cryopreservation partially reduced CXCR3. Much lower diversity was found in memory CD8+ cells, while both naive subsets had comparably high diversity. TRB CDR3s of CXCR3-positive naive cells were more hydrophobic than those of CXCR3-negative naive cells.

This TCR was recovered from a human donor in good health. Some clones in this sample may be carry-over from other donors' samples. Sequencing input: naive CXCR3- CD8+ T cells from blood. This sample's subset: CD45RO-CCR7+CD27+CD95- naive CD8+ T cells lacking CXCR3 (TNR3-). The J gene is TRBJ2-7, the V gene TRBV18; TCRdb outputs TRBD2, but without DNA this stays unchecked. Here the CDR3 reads CASSPPGLAGVLSYEQYF.